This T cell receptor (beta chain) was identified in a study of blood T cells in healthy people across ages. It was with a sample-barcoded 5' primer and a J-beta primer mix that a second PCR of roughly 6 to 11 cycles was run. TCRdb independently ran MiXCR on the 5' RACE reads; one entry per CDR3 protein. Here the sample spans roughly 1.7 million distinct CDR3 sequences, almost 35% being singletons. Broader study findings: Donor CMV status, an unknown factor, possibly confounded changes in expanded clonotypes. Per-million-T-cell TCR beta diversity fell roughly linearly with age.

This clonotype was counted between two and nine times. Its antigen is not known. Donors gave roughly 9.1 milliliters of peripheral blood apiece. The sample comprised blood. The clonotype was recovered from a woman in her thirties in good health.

The CDR3 bases are TGTGCCAGCAGTGACCCAGGGGCGGACACTGAAGCTTTCTTT. It yields the protein CASSDPGADTEAFF. The chain joins TRBV28 to TRBJ1-1; tentatively, D is TRBD1 (6 bases). The CDR3 has 14 amino acids. The V and J ends lost 5 bases and 3 bases respectively, with 13 bases between them. Germline V gives CDR1 MDHEN, CDR2 SYDVKM. Filled out from reference TRBV28 and TRBJ1-1, the complete variable domain reads DVKVTQSSRYLVKRTGEKVFLECVQDMDHENMFWYRQDPGLGLRLIYFSYDVKMKEKGDIPEGYSVSREKKERFSLILESASTNQTSMYLCASSDPGADTEAFFGQGTRLTVV.